This T cell receptor beta chain was sequenced in a study of cytomegalovirus exposure and HLA in healthy donors. Notes on the study in general: Rare TCR sequences predominated, though certain public TCRs were found in many donors. A highly shared variant cluster was judged a likely technical artifact. TCR beta sequences reportedly predicted most subjects' HLA-A and HLA-B alleles accurately. Presence/absence analyses rested on an assumption that sequencing depth was roughly uniform across donors.

In its sample, this clone was seen a few times. What it binds is not known. The PCR was carried out with 60 Vbeta primers and 13 Jbeta primers. Only in-frame clones appear in the TCRdb table, and some are missing; sequencing was by immunoSEQ multiplex PCR. The sample includes 150,000 to 200,000 clones, around 80% seen only once; the top ten take 1.7%. Specimen: PBMCs. This receptor was taken from a man aged 35 to 55 in good health and CMV-seropositive.

The CDR3: CASSWPGGDTIYF. In DNA, the CDR3 is TGTGCCAGCAGCTGGCCGGGTGGCGACACCATATATTTT. V gene TRBV7-2 combines with J gene TRBJ1-3; D ambiguous. The germline V and J ends were trimmed by 4 bases and 8 bases, with 12 bases remaining between them. CDR3 length equals 13 residues. CDR1 SGHTA and CDR2 FQGNSA come from the germline V gene.